Below, 27 T cell receptor beta chains from the same sample are listed, as sequenced in a study of T-cell memory formation after mild COVID-19. MiXCR, run by TCRdb on the 5' RACE reads, gives a single entry per CDR3 protein. This table has roughly 320,000 distinct CDR3 sequences, 28% appearing once. The sequenced material came from PBMCs or a T cell subset sorted from them (not recorded which). All receptors derive from an adult woman who had mild COVID-19 (a few samples of this study predate the infection). Cell type and time point are not known.

The CDR3 loop reads CASSFWDSTNYGYTF. CDR3 nucleotide sequence: TGTGCCAGCAGTTTTTGGGACAGCACTAACTATGGCTACACCTTC. This chain links TRBV12-3 or TRBV12-4 with TRBJ1-2, with TRBD1 matching over 7 bases. This CDR3 region has 15 residues. Germline trimming cut 3 bases from V and 0 bases from J; bases unmatched to any gene: 4.

The chain couples TRBV10-2 to TRBJ1-2; 7 nucleotides align to TRBD1. This CDR3 comprises 14 residues. V lost 3 bases and J lost 4; bases outside the gene matches: 5. Germline-derived CDR1 and CDR2 are WSHSY and SAAADI. CDR3 nucleotide sequence: TGCGCCAGCAGTGACTCTCAGGGGGTCTATGGCTACACCTTC. This sequence encodes CASSDSQGVYGYTF.

This chain connects TRBV27 to TRBJ2-5; 9 nucleotides agree with TRBD1. V lost 2 bases and J lost 5; bases outside the gene matches: 9. The CDR3 is 16 amino acids. Germline-derived CDR1 and CDR2 are MNHEY and SMNVEV (reference sequence). The CDR3 region has the DNA TGTGCCAGCAGTTTAGGAACAGGGGGCGCGGAGGAGACCCAGTACTTC. Translation gives CASSLGTGGAEETQYF.

This clonotype has a count of ten or more. CDR3 loop: CSFNPGQVYNEQFF. CDR3 bases: TGCAGTTTTAACCCGGGACAGGTCTACAATGAGCAGTTCTTC. This chain connects TRBV29-1 to TRBJ2-1; the match to TRBD1 covers 8 bases. The CDR3 sequence is 14 residues long. CDR1 SQVTM and CDR2 ANQGSEA come from the germline V gene.

V and J are TRBV10-3 and TRBJ2-7; D unresolved. The CDR3 length is 13 residues. The V gene lost 8 bases and the J gene lost 4 bases, with 15 bases spanning the gap. The germline V gene encodes CDR1 ENHRY and CDR2 SYGVKD. CDR3 protein: CAISTESGYEQYF. The DNA for the CDR3 is TGTGCCATCTCCACTGAAAGTGGGTACGAGCAGTACTTC.

This clonotype was picked up many times. The gene calls are TRBV20-1 and TRBJ2-1; 11 bases fit TRBD2. The CDR3 totals 15 residues. CDR1 is DFQATT, CDR2 SNEGSKA, per germline (reference sequence). Trimming at V came to 4 bases and at J to 4 bases, leaving 6 bases not matched to a gene. The CDR3 loop is CSATPPSGGYNEQFF. The CDR3 DNA is TGCAGTGCTACCCCTCCTAGCGGGGGGTACAATGAGCAGTTCTTC.

This clonotype was counted only a few times. The J gene is TRBJ1-1, the V gene TRBV29-1; the match to TRBD1 covers 7 bases. After removal of 6 bases from V and 4 bases from J, the junction contained 5 bases not matched to a gene. Germline values: CDR1 SQVTM, CDR2 ANQGSEA. The CDR3 loop spans 12 amino acids. Here the CDR3 reads CSVDGDSTEAFF. The CDR3 DNA sequence: TGCAGCGTGGACGGGGACAGCACTGAAGCTTTCTTT.

J is TRBJ2-7 and V is TRBV5-5, with TRBD1 identical over 7 bases. The J segment lost 7 bases and the V segment lost 4 bases, leaving 14 bases of the junction unmatched. The CDR3 is made up of 15 amino acids. Germline-derived CDR1 and CDR2 are SGHKS and YYEKEE (reference sequence). CDR3 DNA sequence: TGTGCCAGCAGCCCCTACCCACAGGGGACGCGGGAGCAGTACTTC. Protein: CASSPYPQGTREQYF.

V usage is TRBV29-1 and J usage is TRBJ2-7, with D perhaps matching TRBD1 (5 bases). The CDR3 covers 12 residues. Germline loops: CDR1 SQVTM, CDR2 ANQGSEA. Trimming cost V 4 bases and J 0 bases, with 7 bases left between them. For the CDR3, the DNA is TGCAGCGTTGGGACACCCTCCTACGAGCAGTACTTC. Its protein is CSVGTPSYEQYF.

The chain has TRBV5-1 and TRBJ2-1; 11 bases agree with TRBD1. The CDR3 is 14 residues long. V gave up 4 bases and J gave up 9 bases; unmatched junction bases: 6. Germline-derived CDR1 and CDR2 are SGHRS and YFSETQ. CDR3 sequence reads: CASSAGQGGLEQFF. The CDR3 DNA follows: TGCGCCAGCAGCGCGGGACAGGGGGGCCTTGAGCAGTTCTTC.

This chain joins TRBV27 and TRBJ2-7, with D possibly being TRBD1 (6 bases). Trimming stripped 1 base from V and 2 bases from J, with 9 bases between. The CDR3 runs 14 residues. The germline CDR1 and CDR2 sequences are MNHEY and SMNVEV (reference sequence). CDR3 protein: CASSLYREAYEQYF. The CDR3, as DNA: TGTGCCAGCAGTTTATACAGGGAAGCCTACGAGCAGTACTTC.

This clonotype was seen only a few times. DNA for the CDR3: TGTGCCACCAGCAGAGAAGGTGGTCTAGCGGAGATATCACCCTACGAGCAGTACTTC. Translated: CATSREGGLAEISPYEQYF. V usage is TRBV15 and J usage is TRBJ2-7, with 7 positions matching TRBD2. The CDR3 sequence is 19 residues long. V shed 0 bases, J shed 2 bases, and the junction held 16 bases outside the gene matches. Germline V gene lookup returns CDR1 LNHNV and CDR2 YYDKDF (reference sequence).

The chain uses TRBV5-1 and TRBJ2-3, with TRBD2 matching over 10 bases. Unmatched junction bases numbered 15, after V lost 6 bases and J lost 5 bases. The CDR3 has 17 amino acids. Germline V gene sequence: CDR1 SGHRS, CDR2 YFSETQ. The CDR3 DNA is TGCGCCAGCACCGTTGACTTAGCGGGAGGTTACGGAGATACGCAGTATTTT. It encodes CASTVDLAGGYGDTQYF.

This clonotype appeared a few times. The V call is TRBV7-6, the J call TRBJ1-3; TRBD1 might be the D (5 bases). The germline CDR1 and CDR2 sequences are SGHVS and FNYEAQ. The V gene lost 3 bases and the J gene lost 4 bases, with 19 bases spanning the gap. The CDR3 has 17 residues. The CDR3 nucleotides read TGTGCCAGCAGCTTTAGGGGCGCTGGGGCCTGGGGAAACACCATATATTTT. Translation gives CASSFRGAGAWGNTIYF.

The genes are TRBV7-7 and TRBJ2-5, with 7 positions matching TRBD1. Germline V gene data show CDR1 as SSHAT and CDR2 as FNYEAQ (reference sequence). The CDR3 totals 15 residues. J was trimmed by 3 bases and V by 2 bases; bases with no gene match: 6. This CDR3 is CASSLPGQEEETQYF. The CDR3 DNA reads TGTGCCAGCAGCTTACCCGGACAGGAAGAAGAGACCCAGTACTTC. Complete variable domain (other parts from reference TRBV7-7 and TRBJ2-5): GAGVSQSPRYKVTKRGQDVTLRCDPISSHATLYWYQQALGQGPEFLTYFNYEAQPDKSGLPSDRFSAERPEGSISTLTIQRTEQRDSAMYRCASSLPGQEEETQYFGPGTRLLVL.

This chain links TRBV5-1 with TRBJ2-3, with 10 positions matching TRBD1. This CDR3 is built from 16 residues. Germline values: CDR1 SGHRS, CDR2 YFSETQ. V trimming: 0 bases; J trimming: 1 base; junction bases outside the gene matches: 2. DNA of the CDR3: TGCGCCAGCAGCTTGGGACAGGGGGCCCGCACAGATACGCAGTATTTT. Translating gives CASSLGQGARTDTQYF.

This clonotype showed up many times. The CDR3 nucleotides are TGTGCCAGCAGCCCCGGTAGTCTCTCACCCCTCCACTTT. Protein product: CASSPGSLSPLHF. J is TRBJ1-6 and V is TRBV12-3 or TRBV12-4; no clear D. The CDR3 extends over 13 amino acids. The V end was cut by 6 bases, the J end by 10 bases, with 13 bases between.

This clonotype has more than one count but fewer than ten. The chain joins TRBV27 to TRBJ1-2; D is perhaps TRBD1 (5 bases). Germline values: CDR1 MNHEY, CDR2 SMNVEV (reference sequence). This CDR3 region has 14 residues. Trimming pared 3 bases from V and 7 bases from J, leaving 15 bases between. The CDR3 bases are TGTGCCAGCAGTTTTGCAGGGTCCTTCCGTGGCTACACCTTC. The encoded protein is CASSFAGSFRGYTF.

The genes are TRBV7-3 and TRBJ1-5; D is ambiguous. CDR3 size: 13 residues. Trimming left V 6 bases short and J 7 bases short, with 13 bases between. Per the germline V gene, CDR1 is SGHTA and CDR2 is FQGTGA. Written as DNA, the CDR3 is TGTGCCAGCAGTCAGGCACATGGGCAGCCCCAGCATTTT. Its translation is CASSQAHGQPQHF.

This clonotype showed up just a few times. The CDR3 here is CASSLGLAETQYF. In DNA form, the CDR3 reads TGTGCCAGCAGCTTGGGACTAGCGGAGACCCAGTACTTC. The chain couples TRBV5-6 to TRBJ2-5; 8 nucleotides line up with TRBD2. Germline lookup yields CDR1 SGHDT and CDR2 YYEEEE. Unmatched junction bases numbered 0, after V lost 0 bases and J lost 5 bases. The length of the CDR3 is 13 residues.

This clonotype was seen a handful of times. The chain couples TRBV11-2 to TRBJ1-1; TRBD1 is a possible D gene (6 bases). Germline V gene lookup returns CDR1 SGHAT and CDR2 FQNNGV. V was cut by 6 bases and J by 4 bases, with 15 bases left in between. This CDR3 spans 14 amino acids. This CDR3 reads CASSSAGVRTEAFF. The DNA of the CDR3 is TGTGCCAGCAGTTCCGCAGGGGTGCGCACTGAAGCTTTCTTT. Full variable domain (remainder filled in from reference TRBV11-2 and TRBJ1-1): EAGVAQSPRYKIIEKRQSVAFWCNPISGHATLYWYQQILGQGPKLLIQFQNNGVVDDSQLPKDRFSAERLKGVDSTLKIQPAKLEDSAVYLCASSSAGVRTEAFFGQGTRLTVV.

The chain carries TRBV20-1 and TRBJ2-7; no clear D. The germline V gene encodes CDR1 DFQATT and CDR2 SNEGSKA (reference sequence). V was pared by 6 bases and J by 2 bases, with 11 bases between. CDR3 length: 12 amino acids. The CDR3 nucleotides read TGCAGTGCAATTCCCACAACCTACGAGCAGTACTTC. The encoded protein is CSAIPTTYEQYF.

The chain couples TRBV4-1 to TRBJ1-2; 7 bases align to TRBD1. From germline, CDR1 is MGHRA and CDR2 YSYEKL. The trim removed 0 bases at V and 0 bases at J, leaving 4 bases unmatched. The CDR3 runs to 16 residues. The CDR3 here is CASSQDPGTANYGYTF. The DNA of the CDR3 is TGCGCCAGCAGCCAAGATCCCGGGACAGCTAACTATGGCTACACCTTC.

A word on this clonotype: At one end, the junction sequence differs from germline, possibly due to a read error. V gene TRBV7-3 combines with J gene TRBJ2-1, with 13 bases that match TRBD2. The CDR3 contains 15 residues. Germline lookup yields CDR1 SGHTA and CDR2 FQGTGA. CDR3 nucleotides: TGCGCCAGCAGCTCCTCGGGACTAGCGGGGAATGAGCAGTTCTTC. This gives the protein CASSSSGLAGNEQFF.

This clonotype was observed a handful of times. The chain uses TRBV6-6 and TRBJ2-1; 10 nucleotides match TRBD1. Germline trimming cut 7 bases from V and 6 bases from J; bases unmatched to any gene: 3. The CDR3 spans 13 residues. Germline lookup yields CDR1 MNHNY and CDR2 SVGAGI (reference sequence). Here the CDR3 DNA reads TGTGCCAGCACGGACAGGGGGGGCAATGAGCAGTTCTTC. This codes for CASTDRGGNEQFF.

This chain uses TRBV9 with TRBJ2-1, with 10 bases fitting TRBD2. Germline CDR1 reads SGDLS; CDR2 reads YYNGEE. V lost 2 bases and J lost 7; bases outside the gene matches: 9. The CDR3 consists of 16 residues. Written as DNA, the CDR3 is TGTGCCAGCAGCGTTGCTAGCGGGAGAAACGGGAATGAGCAGTTCTTC. It yields the protein CASSVASGRNGNEQFF.

There are a few counts of this clonotype. The chain's CDR3 is CASSFLGLSSYNEQFF. The CDR3 coding sequence is TGTGCCAGCAGCTTCCTGGGACTAAGCTCCTACAATGAGCAGTTCTTC. V gene TRBV7-9 combines with J gene TRBJ2-1, with 7 bases lining up with TRBD2. The CDR3 length is 16 residues. Trimming at V came to 3 bases and at J to 0 bases, leaving 5 bases not matched to a gene. The germline V gene encodes CDR1 SEHNR and CDR2 FQNEAQ (reference sequence).